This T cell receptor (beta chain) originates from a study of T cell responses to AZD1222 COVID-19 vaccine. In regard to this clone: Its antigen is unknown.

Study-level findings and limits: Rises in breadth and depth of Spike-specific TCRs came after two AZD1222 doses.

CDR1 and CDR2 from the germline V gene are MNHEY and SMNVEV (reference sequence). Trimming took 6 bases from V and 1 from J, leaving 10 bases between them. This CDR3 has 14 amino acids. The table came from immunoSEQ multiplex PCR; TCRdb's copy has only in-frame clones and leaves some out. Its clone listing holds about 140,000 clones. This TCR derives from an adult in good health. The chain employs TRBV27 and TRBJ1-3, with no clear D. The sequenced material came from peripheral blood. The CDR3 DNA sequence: TGTGCCAGCAGCCGGGCGGGATCTGGAAACACCATATATTTT. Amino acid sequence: CASSRAGSGNTIYF.